These 10 T cell receptor beta chains were sequenced from one sample in a study of T cell repertoires in cytomegalovirus infection (dated by TCRdb to about 2019). The sequencer was an Illumina HiSeq 1500. Using fastp at Q25 and MiXCR, TCRdb reprocessed the public reads and kept productive beta chains. Records with the same CDR3 protein are collapsed into one entry carrying the most frequent genes and DNA. The sample table records around 900,000 distinct CDR3 sequences; 30% to 40% of these occur just once. The ten largest clones take up about 14% of the sample. The sample's treatment or condition label, in plain terms: in vitro stimulation with specific CMV peptide epitopes to enrich CMV-specific T cells. No antigen is known for these receptors. The specimen comprised cultured CD8+ T cells from PBMCs, sampled from culture after CMV antigen stimulation. Receptors originate from a human donor in good health (CMV status not recorded). Some clones in this sample may be carry-over from other donors' samples.

The V and J genes are TRBV7-9 and TRBJ1-3; D is undetermined. The V gene lost 5 bases and the J gene lost 0 bases, with 8 bases spanning the gap. The CDR3 has 14 residues. The V gene's germline CDR1 is SEHNR and CDR2 FQNEAQ (reference sequence). CDR3 nucleotide sequence: TGTGCCAGCAGCCCGGTGACCTCTGGAAACACCATATATTTT. This gives the protein CASSPVTSGNTIYF.

A few counts support this clonotype. The chain uses TRBV7-9 and TRBJ2-4; tentative D call: TRBD1 (5 bases). The ends were cut back, 5 bases at V and 0 bases at J, with 11 bases in the middle. This CDR3 is 15 amino acids long. CDR1 SEHNR and CDR2 FQNEAQ come from the germline V gene (reference sequence). As DNA, the CDR3 is TGTGCCAGCAGCACAGGCAGGGCAGCCAAAAACATTCAGTACTTC. It yields the protein CASSTGRAAKNIQYF.

The chain uses TRBV11-3 and TRBJ2-7; 8 bases are a match to TRBD1. V shed 6 bases and J 2 bases; nucleotides not matched to a gene: 15. The CDR3 sequence is 17 residues long. CDR1 and CDR2 from the germline V gene are SGHNT and YENEEA. This CDR3 reads CASRTYPRTGPAYEQYV. The CDR3 DNA sequence: TGTGCCAGCAGAACGTACCCCCGGACAGGGCCAGCCTACGAGCAGTACGTC.

The sample holds a few counts of this clonotype. The chain is built from TRBV27 and TRBJ2-7, with 10 bases that match TRBD1. This CDR3 is built from 15 residues. Losses at the gene ends were 3 bases for V and 6 bases for J; bases not matched to a gene: 8. The germline CDR1 and CDR2 sequences are MNHEY and SMNVEV (reference sequence). The CDR3 sequence is CASSLGQGTPTEQYF. The CDR3 nucleotides are TGTGCCAGCAGTTTGGGACAGGGGACCCCGACCGAGCAGTACTTC.

The gene calls are TRBV5-4 and TRBJ2-6, with D possibly matching TRBD2 (6 bases). CDR1 is SGHNT, CDR2 YYREEE, per germline (reference sequence). Trimming took off 5 bases at V and 1 base at J, with 10 bases between the two ends. There are 15 residues in the CDR3. CDR3 sequence: CASREGYSGANVLTF. The CDR3 DNA reads as TGTGCCAGCAGGGAGGGATATTCTGGGGCCAACGTCCTGACTTTC.

A few counts support this clonotype. V gene TRBV4-3 combines with J gene TRBJ2-7, with 7 nucleotides matching TRBD2. The CDR3 is 15 residues long. Trimming took 0 bases from V and 2 from J; bases not matched to a gene: 4. Germline CDR1 is LGHNA and CDR2 is YSLEER. In DNA form, the CDR3 reads TGCGCCAGCAGCCAAGAAGCTAGCGGTCCCTACGAGCAGTACGTC. It translates to CASSQEASGPYEQYV.

The chain is built from TRBV6-6 and TRBJ1-2, with TRBD1 as a possible D gene (6 bases). CDR1 is MNHNY, CDR2 SVGAGI, per germline (reference sequence). The V end lost 5 bases, the J end lost 7 bases, and 20 bases lay between the germline ends. The CDR3 extends over 15 amino acids. Here the CDR3 reads CASSNGDMGPSGYTF. The CDR3 region has the DNA TGTGCCAGCAGTAACGGGGACATGGGGCCGTCTGGCTACACCTTC.

This clonotype was detected ten times or more. This chain connects TRBV11-2 to TRBJ2-5; 9 nucleotides line up with TRBD2. CDR1 SGHAT and CDR2 FQNNGV come from the germline V gene. The V segment lost 1 base and the J segment 5 bases; nucleotides outside the gene matches: 14. This CDR3 is 18 amino acids long. CDR3 in DNA: TGTGCCAGCAGCTTAGGAATCCAAGTTAGCGGGGGAGGGGAGACCCAGTACTTC. Its protein product is CASSLGIQVSGGGETQYF.

This clonotype appeared a few times. As DNA, the CDR3 is TGTGCCAGTAGTAGTACTCAGGGGCCGTACACAGATACGCAGTATTTT. Translating it yields CASSSTQGPYTDTQYF. The genes are TRBV19 and TRBJ2-3; weak D call: TRBD1 (6 bases). Trimming took off 4 bases at V and 2 bases at J, with 16 bases between the two ends. This CDR3 has 16 amino acids. Per the germline V gene, CDR1 is LNHDA and CDR2 is SQIVND (reference sequence). Complete variable domain (other parts from reference TRBV19 and TRBJ2-3): DGGITQSPKYLFRKEGQNVTLSCEQNLNHDAMYWYRQDPGQGLRLIYYSQIVNDFQKGDIAEGYSVSREKKESFPLTVTSAQKNPTAFYLCASSSTQGPYTDTQYFGPGTRLTVL.

The sample holds a few counts of this clonotype. The chain links TRBV4-1 to TRBJ1-5; D perhaps matches TRBD1 (5 bases). Germline loops: CDR1 MGHRA, CDR2 YSYEKL. The CDR3 sequence is 15 residues long. The V and J ends lost 1 base and 0 bases respectively, with 7 bases between them. DNA for the CDR3: TGCGCCAGCAGCCAAGGCGACAGTAGCAATCAGCCCCAGCATTTT. Protein sequence: CASSQGDSSNQPQHF.